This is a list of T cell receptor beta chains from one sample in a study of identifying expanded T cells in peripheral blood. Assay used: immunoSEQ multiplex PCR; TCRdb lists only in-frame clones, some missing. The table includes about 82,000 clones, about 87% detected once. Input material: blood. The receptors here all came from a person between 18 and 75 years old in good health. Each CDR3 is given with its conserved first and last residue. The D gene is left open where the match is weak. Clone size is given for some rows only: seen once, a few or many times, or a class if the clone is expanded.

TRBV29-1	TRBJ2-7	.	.	CSDRDWPYEQYF	TGCAGCGACCGGGACTGGCCCTACGAGCAGTACTTC
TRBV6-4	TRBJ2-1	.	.	CASSVQGTGSYNEQFF	TGTGCCAGCAGTGTACAGGGAACAGGCTCCTACAATGAGCAGTTCTTC
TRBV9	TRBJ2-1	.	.	CASSVGAGETNEQFF	TGTGCCAGCAGCGTAGGGGCAGGGGAAACCAATGAGCAGTTCTTC
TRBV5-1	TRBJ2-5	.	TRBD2	CASSLLLAGGGRQETQYF	TGCGCCAGCAGCTTGTTACTAGCGGGGGGTGGAAGACAAGAGACCCAGTACTTC
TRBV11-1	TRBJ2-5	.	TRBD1	CASSRTTGNVETQYF	TGTGCCAGCAGCCGGACGACAGGGAACGTTGAGACCCAGTACTTC
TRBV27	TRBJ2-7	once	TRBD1	CASSPQGDFYEQYF	TGTGCCAGCAGCCCACAGGGGGATTTCTACGAGCAGTACTTC
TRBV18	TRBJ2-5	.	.	CASSPGREETQYF	TGTGCCAGCTCACCGGGCAGGGAAGAGACCCAGTACTTC
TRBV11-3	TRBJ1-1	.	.	CASSLNANTEAFF	TGTGCCAGCAGCTTAAATGCCAACACTGAAGCTTTCTTT
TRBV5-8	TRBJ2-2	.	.	CASTPSRERWTGELFF	TGTGCCAGCACCCCCTCCCGGGAGCGATGGACCGGGGAGCTGTTTTTT
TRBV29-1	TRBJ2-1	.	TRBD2	CSAGTSGGNEQFF	TGCAGCGCCGGGACAAGCGGGGGCAATGAGCAGTTCTTC
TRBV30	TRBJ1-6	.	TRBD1	CAWSLADRAVLHF	TGTGCCTGGAGTTTAGCCGACAGGGCTGTCCTCCACTTT
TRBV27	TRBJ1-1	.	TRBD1	CASSSTGKGETEAFF	TGTGCCAGCAGTTCGACAGGGAAGGGGGAGACTGAAGCTTTCTTT
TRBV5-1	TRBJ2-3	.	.	CASSLSFGGGLTDTQYF	TGCGCCAGCAGCTTGAGTTTCGGAGGGGGCCTTACAGATACGCAGTATTTT
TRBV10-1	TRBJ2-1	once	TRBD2	CASSESGGDEQFF	TGCGCCAGCAGTGAGTCGGGGGGGGATGAGCAGTTCTTC
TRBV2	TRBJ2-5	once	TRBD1	CASRLQGLGQETQYF	TGTGCCAGCAGACTACAGGGGTTGGGGCAAGAGACCCAGTACTTC
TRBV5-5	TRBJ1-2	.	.	CASSREESYGYTF	TGTGCCAGCAGCCGGGAAGAGAGCTATGGCTACACCTTC
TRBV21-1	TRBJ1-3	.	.	CASSKGSPSCSGNTIYF	TGTGCCAGCAGCAAAGGCTCGCCCTCATGCTCTGGAAACACCATATATTTT
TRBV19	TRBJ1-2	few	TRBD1	CASSRDRGYYGYTF	TGTGCCAGTAGTCGGGACAGGGGGTACTATGGCTACACCTTC
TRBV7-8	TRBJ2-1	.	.	CASSLAVVEGYNEQFF	TGTGCCAGCAGCTTAGCGGTAGTAGAAGGCTACAATGAGCAGTTCTTC
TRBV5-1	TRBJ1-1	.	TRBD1	CASGTGSSTEAFF	TGCGCCAGCGGGACAGGGAGTAGCACTGAAGCTTTCTTT
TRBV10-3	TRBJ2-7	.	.	CAISLGSPYEQYF	TGTGCCATCAGTCTAGGGAGTCCCTACGAGCAGTACTTC
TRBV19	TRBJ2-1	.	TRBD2	CASSSGTSGHNEQFF	TGTGCCAGTAGTTCCGGGACTAGCGGCCACAATGAGCAGTTCTTC
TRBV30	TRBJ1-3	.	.	CAWSGRGSGNTIYF	TGTGCCTGGAGTGGAAGGGGCTCTGGAAACACCATATATTTT
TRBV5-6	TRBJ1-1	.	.	CASSSESQADEEAFF	TGTGCCAGCAGCTCCGAGTCACAGGCGGACGAAGAAGCTTTCTTT
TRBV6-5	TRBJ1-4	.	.	CASSYSRQNNEKLFF	TGTGCCAGCAGTTACTCGAGGCAGAATAATGAAAAACTGTTTTTT
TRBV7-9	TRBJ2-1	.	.	CATPSVGTFGPEQFF	TGTGCCACCCCCTCGGTTGGGACCTTCGGTCCTGAGCAGTTCTTC
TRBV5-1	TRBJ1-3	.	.	CASSLLGNTIYF	TGCGCCAGCAGCTTGCTTGGAAACACCATATATTTT
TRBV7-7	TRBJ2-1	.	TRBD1	CASSSGQVHEQFF	TGTGCCAGCAGCTCGGGACAGGTCCATGAGCAGTTCTTC
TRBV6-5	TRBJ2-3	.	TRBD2	CASTRAGSTDTQYF	TGTGCCAGCACCAGAGCGGGGAGCACAGATACGCAGTATTTT
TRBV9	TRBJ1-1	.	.	CASSAGGQTILNTEAFF	TGTGCCAGCAGCGCAGGAGGCCAGACAATCCTAAACACTGAAGCTTTCTTT
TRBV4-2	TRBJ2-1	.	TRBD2	CASSQVVRGLAGSSYNEQFF	TGTGCCAGCAGCCAAGTGGTTCGGGGACTAGCGGGAAGCTCCTACAATGAGCAGTTCTTC
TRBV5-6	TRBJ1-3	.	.	CASSLVGPSSGNTIYF	TGTGCCAGCAGCTTGGTCGGGCCGAGCTCTGGAAACACCATATATTTT
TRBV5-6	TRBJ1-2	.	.	CASSLWGPGYGYTF	TGTGCCAGCAGCCTGTGGGGTCCCGGCTATGGCTACACCTTC
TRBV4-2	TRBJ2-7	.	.	CASSLGGTQSSYEQYF	TGTGCCAGCAGCCTGGGCGGGACTCAATCCTCCTACGAGCAGTACTTC
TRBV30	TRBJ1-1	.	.	CAWSEIRGNTEAFF	TGTGCCTGGAGTGAGATCCGGGGCAACACTGAAGCTTTCTTT
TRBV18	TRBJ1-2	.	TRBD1	CASSPPRTGANYGYTF	TGTGCCAGCTCACCACCCCGGACAGGTGCTAACTATGGCTACACCTTC
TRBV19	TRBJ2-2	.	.	CASSILRDTLGELFF	TGTGCCAGTAGTATCCTTCGGGACACCTTAGGGGAGCTGTTTTTT
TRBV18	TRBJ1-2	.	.	CASSAGDIYGYTF	TGTGCCAGCTCCGCCGGGGACATCTATGGCTACACCTTC
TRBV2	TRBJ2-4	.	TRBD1	CASAGQGYIQYF	TGTGCCAGCGCGGGACAGGGGTACATTCAGTACTTC
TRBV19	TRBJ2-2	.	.	CASSIVGQGGTGELFF	TGTGCCAGTAGTATAGTCGGGCAGGGGGGCACCGGGGAGCTGTTTTTT
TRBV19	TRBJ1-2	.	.	CASRFGSYGYTF	TGTGCCAGTAGATTCGGTTCTTATGGCTACACCTTC
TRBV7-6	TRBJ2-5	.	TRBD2	CASSMGLAKETQYF	TGTGCCAGCAGCATGGGACTAGCCAAAGAGACCCAGTACTTC
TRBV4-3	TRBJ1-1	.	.	CASSQGRVGTEAFF	TGCGCCAGCAGCCAAGGCAGGGTCGGAACTGAAGCTTTCTTT
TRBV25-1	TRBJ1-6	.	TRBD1	CASSAGQGMTLHF	TGTGCCAGCAGTGCAGGACAGGGGATGACCCTCCACTTT
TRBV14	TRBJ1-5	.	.	CASSQGGQPQHF	TGTGCCAGCAGCCAGGGCGGCCAGCCCCAGCATTTT
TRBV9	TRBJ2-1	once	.	CASSAGDSSYNEQFF	TGTGCCAGCAGCGCCGGGGATAGCTCCTACAATGAGCAGTTCTTC
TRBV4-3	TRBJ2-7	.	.	CASSQERGYEQYF	TGCGCCAGCAGCCAAGAAAGAGGCTACGAGCAGTACTTC
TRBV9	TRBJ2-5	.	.	CASSVGLEETQYF	TGTGCCAGCAGCGTAGGGCTCGAAGAGACCCAGTACTTC
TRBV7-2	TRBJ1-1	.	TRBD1	CASSFTDRVNTEAFF	TGTGCCAGCAGCTTTACGGACAGGGTGAACACTGAAGCTTTCTTT
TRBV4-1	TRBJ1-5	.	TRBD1	CASSQDRGQGGQPQHF	TGCGCCAGCAGCCAAGATCGAGGGCAGGGGGGTCAGCCCCAGCATTTT
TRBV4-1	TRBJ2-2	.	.	CASRGNTDTGELFF	TGCGCCAGCAGGGGGAACACCGACACCGGGGAGCTGTTTTTT
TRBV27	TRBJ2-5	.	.	CASRNLLVRLETQYF	TGTGCCAGCAGGAATCTACTAGTTCGGTTAGAGACCCAGTACTTC
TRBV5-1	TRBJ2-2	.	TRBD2	CASSLLAEPTGELFF	TGCGCCAGCAGCTTACTAGCGGAACCTACCGGGGAGCTGTTTTTT